This T cell receptor (beta chain) comes out of a study of blood T cell repertoires in COVID-19. TCRdb's table, derived via immunoSEQ multiplex PCR, lists solely in-frame clones and lacks some. Of fewer than 200,000 clones listed, 88% are singletons. This CDR3 has 17 residues. Germline V gene sequence: CDR1 KGHDR, CDR2 SFDVKD. Germline trimming cut 3 bases from V and 2 bases from J; bases unmatched to any gene: 10. The chain is built from TRBV24-1 and TRBJ2-3, with 7 bases identical to TRBD1. The TCR sequence derives from a woman aged 18-30 years who had recovered from COVID-19. The sample consisted of PBMCs or T cells enriched from blood (not recorded which). The chain's CDR3 is CATSDTGPGQTTDTQYF. CDR3 coding DNA: TGTGCCACCAGTGATACGGGGCCGGGACAGACCACAGATACGCAGTATTTT.